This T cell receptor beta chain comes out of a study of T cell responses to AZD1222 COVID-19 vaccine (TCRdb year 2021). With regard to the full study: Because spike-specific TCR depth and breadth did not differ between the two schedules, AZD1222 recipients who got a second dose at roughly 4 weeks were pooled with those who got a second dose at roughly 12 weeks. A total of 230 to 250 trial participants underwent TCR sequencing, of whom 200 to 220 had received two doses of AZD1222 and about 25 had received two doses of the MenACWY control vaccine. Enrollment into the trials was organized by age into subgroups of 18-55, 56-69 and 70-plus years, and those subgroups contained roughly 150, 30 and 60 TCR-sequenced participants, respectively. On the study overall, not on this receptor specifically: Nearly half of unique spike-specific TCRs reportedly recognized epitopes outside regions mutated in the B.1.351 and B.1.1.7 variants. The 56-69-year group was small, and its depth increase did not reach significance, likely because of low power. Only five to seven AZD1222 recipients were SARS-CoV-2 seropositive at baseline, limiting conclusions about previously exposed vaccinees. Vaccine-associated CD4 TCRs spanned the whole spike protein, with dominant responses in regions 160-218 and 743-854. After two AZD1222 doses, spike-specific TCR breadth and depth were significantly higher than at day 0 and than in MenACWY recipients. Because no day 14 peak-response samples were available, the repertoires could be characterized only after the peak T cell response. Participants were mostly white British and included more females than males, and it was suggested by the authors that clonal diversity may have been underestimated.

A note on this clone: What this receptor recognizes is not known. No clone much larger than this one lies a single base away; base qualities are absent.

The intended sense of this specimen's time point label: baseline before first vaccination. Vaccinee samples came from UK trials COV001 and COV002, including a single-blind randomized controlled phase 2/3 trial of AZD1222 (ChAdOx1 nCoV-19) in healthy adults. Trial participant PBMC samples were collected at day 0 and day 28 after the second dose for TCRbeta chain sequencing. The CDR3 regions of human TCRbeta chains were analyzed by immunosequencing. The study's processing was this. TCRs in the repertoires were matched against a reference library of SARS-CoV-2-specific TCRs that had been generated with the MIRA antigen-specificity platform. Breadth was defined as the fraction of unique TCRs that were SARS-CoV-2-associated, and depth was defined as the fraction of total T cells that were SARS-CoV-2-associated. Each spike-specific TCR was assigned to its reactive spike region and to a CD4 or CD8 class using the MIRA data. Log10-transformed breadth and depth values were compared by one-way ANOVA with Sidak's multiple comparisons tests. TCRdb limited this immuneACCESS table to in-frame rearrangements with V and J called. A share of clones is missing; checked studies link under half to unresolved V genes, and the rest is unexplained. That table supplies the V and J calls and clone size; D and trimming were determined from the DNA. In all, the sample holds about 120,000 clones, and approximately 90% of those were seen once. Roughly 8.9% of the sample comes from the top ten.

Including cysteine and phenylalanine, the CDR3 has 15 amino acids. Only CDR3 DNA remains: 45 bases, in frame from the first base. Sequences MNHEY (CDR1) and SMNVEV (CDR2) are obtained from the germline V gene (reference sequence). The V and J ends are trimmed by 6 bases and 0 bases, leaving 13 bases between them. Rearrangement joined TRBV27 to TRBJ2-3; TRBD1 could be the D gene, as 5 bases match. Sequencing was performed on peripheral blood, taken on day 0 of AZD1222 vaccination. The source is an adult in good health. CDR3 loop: CASRLRGISTDTQYF. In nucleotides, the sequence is TGTGCCAGCAGGTTAAGGGGAATTAGCACAGATACGCAGTATTTT.